Listed below are T cell receptor beta chains from one sample, sequenced in a study of T cells after yellow fever vaccination. Each CDR3 protein gets one entry after TCRdb re-called the 5' RACE reads with MiXCR. The repertoire includes roughly 500,000 distinct CDR3 sequences, under 25% of them detected once, and roughly an eighth sits in the top ten. Sample: PBMCs, taken 15 days after the yellow fever booster vaccination. These receptors came from a man aged 25-40 years who received the YFV17D yellow fever vaccine. Both conserved end residues are part of each CDR3. A D gene is named only where the DNA matches it firmly. Some rows mark clone size as missing; the rest say once, few, many or name a class of expanded clone.

few	TRBD2	TRBV10-3	TRBJ2-2	CAINKLAGGNTGELFF	TGTGCCATCAATAAACTAGCGGGAGGTAACACCGGGGAGCTGTTTTTT
few	TRBD1	TRBV3-1	TRBJ2-4	CASSHGGQGKNIQYF	TGTGCCAGCAGCCACGGTGGACAGGGGAAAAACATTCAGTACTTC
-	-	TRBV20-1	TRBJ1-5	CCARDRVRAGNQPQHF	TGCTGTGCTAGAGATCGGGTGAGGGCTGGCAATCAGCCCCAGCATTTT
many	TRBD1	TRBV12-3/TRBV12-4	TRBJ2-5	CASSRTGTAQETQYF	TGTGCCAGCAGTCGCACCGGGACAGCGCAGGAGACCCAGTACTTC
-	TRBD1	TRBV6-5	TRBJ2-1	CASRGQAYEQFF	TGTGCCAGCAGGGGACAGGCGTATGAGCAGTTCTTC
-	-	TRBV7-2	TRBJ1-5	CASSLALGMPQHF	TGTGCCAGCAGCTTAGCGCTGGGTATGCCCCAGCATTTT
-	TRBD1	TRBV28	TRBJ2-2	CASRRDSNTGELFF	TGTGCCAGCCGAAGGGACAGCAACACCGGGGAGCTGTTTTTT
few	-	TRBV7-2	TRBJ2-7	CASSHSTYEQYF	TGTGCCAGCAGTCACTCCACCTACGAGCAGTACTTC
-	TRBD1	TRBV20-1	TRBJ1-5	CSARVKRRGQVLGNQPQHF	TGCAGTGCTAGAGTCAAGAGGCGTGGACAGGTCCTTGGCAATCAGCCCCAGCATTTT
few	-	TRBV15	TRBJ2-7	CATSRDSSGRRQYF	TGTGCCACCAGCAGAGATTCCTCTGGGCGTAGGCAGTACTTC
few	-	TRBV7-3	TRBJ2-3	CASSLWSSRTDTQYF	TGTGCCAGCAGCTTATGGTCGTCCCGCACAGATACGCAGTATTTT
few	TRBD2	TRBV4-3	TRBJ2-7	CASSPGLAGFEQYF	TGCGCCAGCAGCCCTGGACTAGCGGGATTCGAGCAGTACTTC
-	-	TRBV7-9	TRBJ2-1	CASSLGSTGQFF	TGTGCCAGCAGCTTAGGGTCGACGGGGCAGTTCTTC
once	-	TRBV30	TRBJ1-5	CAWSTLGGIGQPQHF	TGTGCCTGGAGTACCTTAGGAGGGATCGGACAGCCCCAGCATTTT
-	-	TRBV24-1	TRBJ2-7	CATSDPPGDSAGEQYF	TGTGCCACCAGTGATCCGCCGGGGGACTCGGCAGGGGAGCAGTACTTC
-	-	TRBV5-1	TRBJ2-1	CASSLDPQSHEQFF	TGCGCCAGCAGCTTGGACCCCCAGAGTCATGAGCAGTTCTTC
-	-	TRBV30	TRBJ2-1	CAWSQQVIEQFF	TGTGCCTGGAGTCAACAGGTAATTGAGCAGTTCTTC
-	-	TRBV29-1	TRBJ2-7	CSVGISEQYF	TGCAGCGTTGGTATATCCGAGCAGTACTTC
few	-	TRBV29-1	TRBJ2-3	CSVSRDPEKSTDTQYF	TGCAGCGTCAGCCGGGACCCCGAAAAAAGCACAGATACGCAGTATTTT
few	-	TRBV23-1	TRBJ2-1	CASSHTEGETVSHNEQFF	TGCGCCAGCAGTCACACGGAGGGGGAGACCGTCTCACACAATGAGCAGTTCTTC
-	TRBD2	TRBV5-1	TRBJ2-1	CASSLTTSGSSAQFF	TGCGCCAGCAGCTTGACGACTAGCGGGAGTAGTGCGCAGTTCTTC
few	TRBD2	TRBV7-9	TRBJ2-5	CASSLVVGLEMKTQYF	TGTGCCAGCAGCTTAGTGGTGGGACTAGAGATGAAGACCCAGTACTTC
-	TRBD2	TRBV10-2	TRBJ2-1	CATGTSGSSGYNEQFF	TGCGCCACGGGGACTAGCGGTAGCAGCGGCTACAATGAGCAGTTCTTC
few	-	TRBV12-3/TRBV12-4	TRBJ1-2	CASSSYAKDIYGYTF	TGTGCCAGCAGTTCCTACGCGAAAGACATTTATGGCTACACCTTC
-	TRBD2	TRBV20-1	TRBJ2-7	CSASGLAGRSGYEQYF	TGCAGTGCCAGCGGGCTAGCGGGCAGGAGCGGCTACGAGCAGTACTTC
few	-	TRBV28	TRBJ2-3	CASSPRGWGADTQYF	TGTGCCAGCAGTCCCCGAGGCTGGGGCGCAGATACGCAGTATTTT
-	-	TRBV5-1	TRBJ2-5	CASSLDALPVETQYF	TGCGCCAGCAGCTTGGACGCCTTACCCGTGGAGACCCAGTACTTC
-	TRBD1	TRBV7-8	TRBJ1-5	CASRSGQGGNQPQHF	TGTGCCAGCAGAAGCGGACAGGGAGGCAATCAGCCCCAGCATTTT
-	-	TRBV7-2	TRBJ2-7	CASSLDGRNEQYF	TGTGCCAGCAGCTTGGACGGACGAAACGAGCAGTACTTC
-	-	TRBV28	TRBJ1-2	CASSEYKGVIGGYTF	TGTGCCAGCAGCGAATATAAAGGGGTTATTGGGGGCTACACCTTC
-	-	TRBV6-2/TRBV6-3	TRBJ1-1	CASSYDTMNTEAFF	TGTGCCAGCAGTTACGACACCATGAACACTGAAGCTTTCTTT
-	TRBD2	TRBV9	TRBJ2-7	CASSGEPGLAGYEQYF	TGTGCCAGCAGCGGGGAGCCGGGACTAGCGGGATACGAGCAGTACTTC
few	-	TRBV25-1	TRBJ2-1	CASSEPGTVNNEQFF	TGTGCCAGCAGTGAACCCGGGACTGTCAATAATGAGCAGTTCTTC
-	-	TRBV20-1	TRBJ2-3	CSARRRENTDTQYF	TGCAGTGCTAGGAGGCGGGAAAACACAGATACGCAGTATTTT
-	-	TRBV5-1	TRBJ1-1	CASSGITGTEAFF	TGCGCCAGCAGCGGAATAACAGGGACTGAAGCTTTCTTT
few	TRBD2	TRBV20-1	TRBJ2-3	CSAPRAGPTDTQYF	TGCAGTGCCCCCCGAGCGGGACCCACAGATACGCAGTATTTT
-	TRBD2	TRBV5-1	TRBJ2-3	CASSTGLAGVDTDTQYF	TGCGCCAGCAGCACGGGACTAGCGGGGGTCGACACAGATACGCAGTATTTT
few	TRBD2	TRBV20-1	TRBJ2-1	CSASAASGRPNEQFF	TGCAGTGCTAGCGCGGCTAGCGGGAGACCTAATGAGCAGTTCTTC
-	-	TRBV20-1	TRBJ2-1	CSAKRAAAKNEQFF	TGCAGTGCGAAGCGGGCCGCCGCGAAGAATGAGCAGTTCTTC
few	TRBD1	TRBV29-1	TRBJ2-7	CSVARTGMTYEQYF	TGCAGCGTCGCCAGGACAGGTATGACCTACGAGCAGTACTTC
-	TRBD2	TRBV7-9	TRBJ2-1	CASSYTSGFQFF	TGTGCCAGCAGCTATACTAGCGGGTTCCAGTTCTTC